The 5 T cell receptor beta chains in this list originate from one sample, sequenced in a study of T-cell reconstitution after alpha-beta-depleted transplantation in children. Preparation of the TCRbeta library used unique molecular identifiers. TCRdb analysed the PCR reads with MiXCR anew, one entry per CDR3 protein. The data contain around 440,000 distinct CDR3 sequences, about 10% of them singletons. Sequencing was performed on PBMCs, taken before TCRalphabeta/CD19-depleted stem cell transplant. All receptors come from a child aged 2 to 15 with inherited bone marrow failure, due to receive a stem cell transplant.

This clonotype turned up a few times. The chain couples TRBV27 to TRBJ1-2; 10 positions match TRBD1. The germline CDR1 and CDR2 sequences are MNHEY and SMNVEV (reference sequence). This CDR3 comprises 17 residues. After removal of 5 bases from V and 6 bases from J, the junction contained 15 bases not matched to a gene. As DNA, the CDR3 is TGTGCCAGCAGTCCACAATACCACCGGGACAGGGGACATGGCTACACCTTC. This sequence encodes CASSPQYHRDRGHGYTF.

The table lists this clonotype with many counts. The chain is built from TRBV12-3 or TRBV12-4 and TRBJ2-7; D perhaps matches TRBD1 (6 bases). V lost 3 bases to trimming and J lost 4 bases, with 10 bases between them. The CDR3 covers 13 residues. CDR3 DNA sequence: TGTGCCAGCAGTTTTACAGGGAAATACGAGCAGTACTTC. This sequence encodes CASSFTGKYEQYF.

The sample holds one count of this clonotype. This CDR3 is CASSPTSWDTQYF. The CDR3 DNA is TGTGCCAGCAGCCCTACAAGCTGGGATACGCAGTATTTT. This sequence joins TRBV9 and TRBJ2-3; D is unresolved. Germline CDR1 and CDR2: SGDLS and YYNGEE. V was shortened by 4 bases and J by 6 bases, with 12 bases between the two germline ends. CDR3 length equals 13 residues.

This clonotype was counted a few times. CDR3 sequence reads: CASSAPTGGPGTEQFF. CDR3 nucleotides: TGTGCCAGCAGTGCTCCGACAGGGGGGCCTGGGACTGAGCAGTTCTTC. The chain couples TRBV6-1 to TRBJ2-1; TRBD1 agrees at 9 bases. Germline CDR1 is MNHNS and CDR2 is SASEGT. This CDR3 is 16 amino acids long. J was trimmed by 9 bases and V by 4 bases; bases with no gene match: 13.

This clonotype was counted a few times. The chain combines TRBV4-3 with TRBJ2-1; D is unresolved. Deletions cut 0 bases from V and 10 bases from J, with 10 bases between. Germline CDR1 reads LGHNA; CDR2 reads YSLEER. The CDR3 is 13 amino acids. CDR3 nucleotides: TGCGCCAGCAGCCAAGATATTTATCAAGAGCAGTTCTTC. It translates to CASSQDIYQEQFF.